This T cell receptor beta chain is drawn from a study of vaccination and CD4 T cells after COVID-19. Study background: Post-vaccine specimens were obtained a median 72 days after dose two (range 14 to 241). Findings and caveats of the study: Reactive clonotype counts went from median approximately 20 after infection to a few dozen after vaccination, nonsignificantly.

Sequence data for DNA of cultured CD4+ T cells were generated by the Oncomine TCR Beta short-read assay. TCRdb itself ran the PCR reads through MiXCR, one entry per CDR3 protein. The sample has roughly 12,000 distinct CDR3 sequences; roughly 74% are singletons. Points on this clonotype: Antigen specificity is unknown.

Treatment defined: approximately nine-day PBMC culture with coronavirus spike peptide pools or control peptides (ViraFEST assay). V lost 3 bases and J lost 2, with 11 bases in between. Looked up from germline, CDR1 is DFQATT and CDR2 is SNEGSKA (reference sequence). There are 14 residues in the CDR3. This sequence joins TRBV20-1 and TRBJ1-5, with D unresolved. The sequenced material came from CD4+ T cells from blood, cultured in vitro. The receptor's source is a human donor who had recovered from COVID-19. CDR3: CSASSGKGNQPQHF. The DNA of the CDR3 is TGCAGTGCTAGTTCGGGGAAAGGCAATCAGCCCCAGCATTTT.